These 2 T cell receptor beta chains were all obtained from the same sample, sequenced in a study of blood T cell repertoires in COVID-19. Repertoires were generated with immunoSEQ multiplex PCR, while TCRdb's copy carries only in-frame clones and drops some. Among some 70,000 clones listed, around nine tenths were seen once. Sequenced sample: peripheral blood. The source of these receptors is a man in his sixties with acute or convalescent COVID-19.

The chain joins TRBV29-1 to TRBJ2-7; 9 bases line up with TRBD2. The V and J ends lost 0 bases and 3 bases, in that order; junction bases with no gene match: 6. The CDR3 is 15 residues long. The germline V gene has CDR1 SQVTM and CDR2 ANQGSEA. The CDR3 region is CSVEETSGINYEQYF. CDR3 DNA sequence: TGCAGCGTTGAAGAGACTAGCGGAATAAACTACGAGCAGTACTTC.

The rearrangement uses TRBV29-1 and TRBJ2-3, with D possibly TRBD1 on 5 matching bases. The CDR3 consists of 14 residues. Trimming cost V 3 bases and J 0 bases, with 10 bases left between them. Germline CDR1 SQVTM, CDR2 ANQGSEA. CDR3 coding DNA: TGCAGCGTTGAGGTGGGGCTGAGCACAGATACGCAGTATTTT. Its protein product is CSVEVGLSTDTQYF.